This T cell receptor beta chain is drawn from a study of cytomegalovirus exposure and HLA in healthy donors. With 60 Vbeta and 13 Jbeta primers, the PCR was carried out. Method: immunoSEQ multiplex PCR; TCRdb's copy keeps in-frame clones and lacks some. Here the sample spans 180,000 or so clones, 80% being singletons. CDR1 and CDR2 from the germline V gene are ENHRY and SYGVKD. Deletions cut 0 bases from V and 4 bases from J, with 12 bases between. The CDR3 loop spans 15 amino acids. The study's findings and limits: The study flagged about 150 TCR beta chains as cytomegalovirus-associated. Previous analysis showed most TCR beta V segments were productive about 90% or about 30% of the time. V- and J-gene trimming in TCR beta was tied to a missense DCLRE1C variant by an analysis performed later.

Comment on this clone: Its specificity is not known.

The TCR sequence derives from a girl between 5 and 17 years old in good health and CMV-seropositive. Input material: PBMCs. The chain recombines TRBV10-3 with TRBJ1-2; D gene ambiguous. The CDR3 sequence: CAISESRTETYGYTF. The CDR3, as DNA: TGTGCCATCAGTGAGTCCAGGACTGAAACCTATGGCTACACCTTC.